The 12 T cell receptor beta chains listed next were all sequenced from one sample in a study of blood T cell repertoires in COVID-19. Sequencing was performed with immunoSEQ multiplex PCR; in TCRdb, only in-frame clones are kept and a portion is missing. The repertoire includes tens of thousands of clones, about 86% of them detected once, and nearly 25% sits in the top ten. The material sequenced was peripheral blood. The receptors come from a human donor with acute or convalescent COVID-19. The donor label of this sample is uncertain.

The V gene is TRBV2, the J gene TRBJ1-4; TRBD1 is a possible D gene (5 bases). CDR3 length: 15 residues. Trimming cost V 2 bases and J 0 bases, with 7 bases left between them. Germline V CDR1 and CDR2: SNHLY, FYNNEI. DNA of the CDR3: TGTGCCAGCAGTGAAAGGGGTGCAACTAATGAAAAACTGTTTTTT. It is translated as CASSERGATNEKLFF.

J is TRBJ1-3 and V is TRBV5-6, with D tentatively TRBD1 (6 bases). Germline CDR1 reads SGHDT; CDR2 reads YYEEEE. The CDR3 length is 16 residues. V was pared by 3 bases and J by 0 bases, with 13 bases between. CDR3 nucleotides: TGTGCCAGCAGCTCTGGGACACACTACTCTGGAAACACCATATATTTT. Translating gives CASSSGTHYSGNTIYF.

This clone came up once. V usage is TRBV24-1 and J usage is TRBJ2-1, with 8 nucleotides matching TRBD2. V was clipped by 10 bases and J by 6 bases; unmatched bases: 10. Germline CDR1 KGHDR, CDR2 SFDVKD. The CDR3 is 14 residues long. The CDR3 nucleotides are TGTGCCACGGCGGCCGGGGGGGCCCGCAATGAGCAGTTCTTC. This sequence encodes CATAAGGARNEQFF.

This chain uses TRBV2 with TRBJ2-5; TRBD2 matches at 8 bases. The CDR3 is made up of 16 amino acids. CDR1 SNHLY and CDR2 FYNNEI come from the germline V gene. V was pared by 5 bases and J by 4 bases, with 12 bases of the junction left unmatched. CDR3 residues: CASSTGGGRIGETQYF. Written as DNA, the CDR3 is TGTGCCAGCAGTACGGGAGGGGGGAGGATCGGAGAGACCCAGTACTTC. Drawing the rest from reference TRBV2 and TRBJ2-5, the complete variable domain is EPEVTQTPSHQVTQMGQEVILRCVPISNHLYFYWYRQILGQKVEFLVSFYNNEISEKSEIFDDQFSVERPDGSNFTLKIRSTKLEDSAMYFCASSTGGGRIGETQYFGPGTRLLVL.

This rearrangement joins TRBV11-2 to TRBJ2-3; D is perhaps TRBD2 (6 bases). The CDR3 runs 15 residues. Trimming pared 0 bases from V and 5 bases from J, leaving 12 bases between. In germline, CDR1 is SGHAT, CDR2 FQNNGV. CDR3 amino acids: CASSLEGRGQDTQYF. CDR3 DNA: TGTGCCAGCAGCTTAGAAGGGCGGGGCCAAGATACGCAGTATTTT. Looking up the rest from reference TRBV11-2 and TRBJ2-3 gives the full variable domain: EAGVAQSPRYKIIEKRQSVAFWCNPISGHATLYWYQQILGQGPKLLIQFQNNGVVDDSQLPKDRFSAERLKGVDSTLKIQPAKLEDSAVYLCASSLEGRGQDTQYFGPGTRLTVL.

V is TRBV4-1 and J is TRBJ2-7; TRBD2 matches 11 bases. Germline V gives CDR1 MGHRA, CDR2 YSYEKL. V trimming: 1 base; J trimming: 0 bases; junction bases outside the gene matches: 11. The CDR3 has 19 amino acids. As DNA, the CDR3 is TGCGCCAGCAGCCAAGGCTCAACTAGCGGGAGATCCCGCTCCTACGAGCAGTACTTC. This encodes CASSQGSTSGRSRSYEQYF.

The DNA of the CDR3 is TGTGCCAGCAGCGCAACCCCCCCGATGAGCGGGAGAACAGATACGCAGTATTTT. This gives the protein CASSATPPMSGRTDTQYF. The chain links TRBV9 to TRBJ2-3; 8 bases are a match to TRBD2. J gave up 3 bases and V 3 bases, and 15 bases lay outside the gene matches. Germline-derived CDR1 and CDR2 are SGDLS and YYNGEE. There are 18 residues in the CDR3.

This clone appeared a few times. The chain combines TRBV19 with TRBJ1-5, with 8 bases fitting TRBD1. The CDR3 has 15 amino acids. After removal of 5 bases from V and 0 bases from J, the junction contained 3 bases not matched to a gene. The V gene's germline CDR1 is LNHDA and CDR2 SQIVND (reference sequence). CDR3 region: CASSFGQGSNQPQHF. The CDR3 bases are TGTGCCAGTAGTTTTGGACAGGGTAGCAATCAGCCCCAGCATTTT.

The chain combines TRBV28 with TRBJ2-1; D possibly corresponds to TRBD2 (6 bases). The length of the CDR3 is 18 residues. Per germline, CDR1 MDHEN and CDR2 SYDVKM. V lost 1 base, J lost 3 bases, and 19 bases lay in between. In nucleotides, the CDR3 is TGTGCCAGCAGTTTATCGGGGGAGTACCCTTCGTTCTACAATGAGCAGTTCTTC. It encodes CASSLSGEYPSFYNEQFF.

V gene TRBV7-9 combines with J gene TRBJ2-7, with D possibly matching TRBD2 (5 bases). V was cut by 1 base and J by 5 bases, with 18 bases left in between. The CDR3 sequence is 16 residues long. The germline gives CDR1 SEHNR, CDR2 FQNEAQ (reference sequence). The CDR3 protein is CASSLEIAGNSHEQYF. The DNA for the CDR3 is TGTGCCAGCAGCTTAGAGATAGCCGGGAACAGCCACGAGCAGTACTTC.

The chain has TRBV27 and TRBJ2-1, with D tentatively TRBD2 (5 bases). Trimming pared 3 bases from V and 9 bases from J, leaving 15 bases between. The germline CDR1 and CDR2 sequences are MNHEY and SMNVEV (reference sequence). The CDR3 length is 14 residues. Written as DNA, the CDR3 is TGTGCCAGCAGTTTTTTGCAAAGCGGAAGTGAGCAGTTCTTC. Translating it yields CASSFLQSGSEQFF.

This chain uses TRBV7-2 with TRBJ2-7; no clear D. V was trimmed by 1 base and J by 2 bases, leaving 12 bases between them. Germline V gives CDR1 SGHTA, CDR2 FQGNSA. The CDR3 spans 15 residues. The CDR3 DNA reads TGTGCCAGCAGCTTAGGTCGCGATTATACCTACGAGCAGTACTTC. Translation: CASSLGRDYTYEQYF.